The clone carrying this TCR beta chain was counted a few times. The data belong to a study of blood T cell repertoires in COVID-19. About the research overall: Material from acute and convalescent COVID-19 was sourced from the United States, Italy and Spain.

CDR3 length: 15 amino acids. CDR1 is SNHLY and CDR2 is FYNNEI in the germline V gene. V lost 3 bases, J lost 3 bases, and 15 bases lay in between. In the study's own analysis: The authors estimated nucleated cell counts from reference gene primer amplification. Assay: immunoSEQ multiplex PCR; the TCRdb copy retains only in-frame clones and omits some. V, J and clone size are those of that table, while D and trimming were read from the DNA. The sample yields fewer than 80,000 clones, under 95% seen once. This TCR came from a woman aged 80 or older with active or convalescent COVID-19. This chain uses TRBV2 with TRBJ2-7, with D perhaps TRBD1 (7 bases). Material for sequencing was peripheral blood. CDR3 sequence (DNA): TGTGCCAGCAGTGAGGAGGGGACAGATCGCTACGAGCAGTACTTC. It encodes CASSEEGTDRYEQYF.